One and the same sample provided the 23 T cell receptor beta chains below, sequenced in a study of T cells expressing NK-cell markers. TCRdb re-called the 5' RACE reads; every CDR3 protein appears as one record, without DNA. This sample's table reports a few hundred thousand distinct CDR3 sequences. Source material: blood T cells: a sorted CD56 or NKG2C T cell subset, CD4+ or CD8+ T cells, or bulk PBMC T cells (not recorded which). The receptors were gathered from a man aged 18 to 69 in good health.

The CDR3 spells CSARDPGQGLSYNSPLHF. This sequence joins TRBV20-1 and TRBJ1-6; TCRdb names TRBD1, which stays unverified in the absence of DNA. The CDR3 consists of 18 residues. The germline gives CDR1 DFQATT, CDR2 SNEGSKA (reference sequence).

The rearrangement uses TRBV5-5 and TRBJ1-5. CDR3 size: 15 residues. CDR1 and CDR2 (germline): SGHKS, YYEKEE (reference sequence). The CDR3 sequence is CASSLDGRVVQPQHF.

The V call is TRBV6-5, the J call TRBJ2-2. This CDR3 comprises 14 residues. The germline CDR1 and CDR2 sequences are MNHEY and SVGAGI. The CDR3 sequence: CASSYPARPGELFF.

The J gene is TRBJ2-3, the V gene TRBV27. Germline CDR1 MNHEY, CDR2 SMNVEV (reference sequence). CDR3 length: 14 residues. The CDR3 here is CASSLGIYTDTQYF.

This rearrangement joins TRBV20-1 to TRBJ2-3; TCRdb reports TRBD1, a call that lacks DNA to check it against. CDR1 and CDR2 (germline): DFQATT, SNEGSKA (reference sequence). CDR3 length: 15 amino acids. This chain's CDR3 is CSARAGQGVADTQYF.

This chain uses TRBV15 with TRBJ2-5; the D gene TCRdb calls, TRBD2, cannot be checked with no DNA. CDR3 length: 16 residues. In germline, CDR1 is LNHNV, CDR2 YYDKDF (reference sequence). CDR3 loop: CATSRGVKSGGETQYF.

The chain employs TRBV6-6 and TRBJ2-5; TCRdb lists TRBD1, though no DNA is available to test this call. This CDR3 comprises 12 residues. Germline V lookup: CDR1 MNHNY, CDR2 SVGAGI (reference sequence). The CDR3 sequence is CAAEGAAETQYF.

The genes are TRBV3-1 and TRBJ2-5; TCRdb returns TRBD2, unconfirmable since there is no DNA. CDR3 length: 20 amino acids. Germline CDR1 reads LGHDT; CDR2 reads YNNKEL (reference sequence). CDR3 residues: CASSPGRGETASRFQETQYF.

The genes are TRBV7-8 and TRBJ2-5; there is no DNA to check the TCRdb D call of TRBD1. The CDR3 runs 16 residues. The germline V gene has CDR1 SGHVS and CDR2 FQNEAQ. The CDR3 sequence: CASSHSRGTSQETQYF.

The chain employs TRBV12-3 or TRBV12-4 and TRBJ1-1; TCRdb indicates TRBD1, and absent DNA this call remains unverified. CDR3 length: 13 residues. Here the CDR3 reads CASTKFGGTEAFF.

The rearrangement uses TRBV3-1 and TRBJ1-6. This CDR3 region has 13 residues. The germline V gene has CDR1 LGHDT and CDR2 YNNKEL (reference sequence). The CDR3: CASSRDTNSPLHF.

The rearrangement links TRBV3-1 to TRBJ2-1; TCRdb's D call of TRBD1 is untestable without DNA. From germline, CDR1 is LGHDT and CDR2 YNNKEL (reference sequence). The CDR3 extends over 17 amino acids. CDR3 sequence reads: CASSQSTGAGPYNEQFF.

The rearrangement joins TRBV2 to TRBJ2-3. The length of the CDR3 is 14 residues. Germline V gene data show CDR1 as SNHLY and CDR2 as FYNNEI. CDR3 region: CASSLYVSTDTQYF.

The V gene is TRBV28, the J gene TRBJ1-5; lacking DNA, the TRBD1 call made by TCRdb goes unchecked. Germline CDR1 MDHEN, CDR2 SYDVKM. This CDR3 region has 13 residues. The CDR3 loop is CASRNTGFQPQHF.

The CDR3 sequence: CASSPAGQGFKQYF. The J gene is TRBJ2-7, the V gene TRBV6-1; TCRdb lists TRBD1, though no DNA is available to test this call. The CDR3 is made up of 14 amino acids. Per the germline V gene, CDR1 is MNHNS and CDR2 is SASEGT.

CDR3 residues: CASSPNRAYEQYF. The chain couples TRBV16 to TRBJ2-7. CDR3 length: 13 residues. The germline V gene has CDR1 KGHSY and CDR2 FQNENV.

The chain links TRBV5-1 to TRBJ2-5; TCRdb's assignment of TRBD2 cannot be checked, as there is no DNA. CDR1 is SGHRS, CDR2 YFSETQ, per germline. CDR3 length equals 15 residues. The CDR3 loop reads CASSLERQGLETQYF.

The CDR3: CASSHAGASSYEQYF. The chain joins TRBV18 to TRBJ2-7. This CDR3 comprises 15 residues. Per the germline V gene, CDR1 is KGHSH and CDR2 is LQKENI. The full variable domain, rest sourced from reference TRBV18 and TRBJ2-7, is NAGVMQNPRHLVRRRGQEARLRCSPMKGHSHVYWYRQLPEEGLKFMVYLQKENIIDESGMPKERFSAEFPKEGPSILRIQQVVRGDSAAYFCASSHAGASSYEQYFGPGTRLTVT.

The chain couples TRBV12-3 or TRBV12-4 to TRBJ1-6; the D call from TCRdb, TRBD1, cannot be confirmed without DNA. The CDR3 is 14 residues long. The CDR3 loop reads CASSLGHSTGVLHF.

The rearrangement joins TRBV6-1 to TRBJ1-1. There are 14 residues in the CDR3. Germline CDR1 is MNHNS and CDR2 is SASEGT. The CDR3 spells CASSQRSSGTEAFF.

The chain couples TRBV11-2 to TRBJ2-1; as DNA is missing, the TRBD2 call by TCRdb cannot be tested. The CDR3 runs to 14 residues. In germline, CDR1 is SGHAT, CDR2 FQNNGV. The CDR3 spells CASSLSGGRNEQFF.

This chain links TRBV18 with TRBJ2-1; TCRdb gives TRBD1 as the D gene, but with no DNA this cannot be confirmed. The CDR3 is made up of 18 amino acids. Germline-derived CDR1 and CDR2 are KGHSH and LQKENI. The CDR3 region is CASSPNYRGQSSYNEQFF.

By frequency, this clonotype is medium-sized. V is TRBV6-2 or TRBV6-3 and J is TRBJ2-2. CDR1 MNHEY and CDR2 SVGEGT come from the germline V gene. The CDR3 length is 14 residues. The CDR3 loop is CAAQPHTNTGELFF.